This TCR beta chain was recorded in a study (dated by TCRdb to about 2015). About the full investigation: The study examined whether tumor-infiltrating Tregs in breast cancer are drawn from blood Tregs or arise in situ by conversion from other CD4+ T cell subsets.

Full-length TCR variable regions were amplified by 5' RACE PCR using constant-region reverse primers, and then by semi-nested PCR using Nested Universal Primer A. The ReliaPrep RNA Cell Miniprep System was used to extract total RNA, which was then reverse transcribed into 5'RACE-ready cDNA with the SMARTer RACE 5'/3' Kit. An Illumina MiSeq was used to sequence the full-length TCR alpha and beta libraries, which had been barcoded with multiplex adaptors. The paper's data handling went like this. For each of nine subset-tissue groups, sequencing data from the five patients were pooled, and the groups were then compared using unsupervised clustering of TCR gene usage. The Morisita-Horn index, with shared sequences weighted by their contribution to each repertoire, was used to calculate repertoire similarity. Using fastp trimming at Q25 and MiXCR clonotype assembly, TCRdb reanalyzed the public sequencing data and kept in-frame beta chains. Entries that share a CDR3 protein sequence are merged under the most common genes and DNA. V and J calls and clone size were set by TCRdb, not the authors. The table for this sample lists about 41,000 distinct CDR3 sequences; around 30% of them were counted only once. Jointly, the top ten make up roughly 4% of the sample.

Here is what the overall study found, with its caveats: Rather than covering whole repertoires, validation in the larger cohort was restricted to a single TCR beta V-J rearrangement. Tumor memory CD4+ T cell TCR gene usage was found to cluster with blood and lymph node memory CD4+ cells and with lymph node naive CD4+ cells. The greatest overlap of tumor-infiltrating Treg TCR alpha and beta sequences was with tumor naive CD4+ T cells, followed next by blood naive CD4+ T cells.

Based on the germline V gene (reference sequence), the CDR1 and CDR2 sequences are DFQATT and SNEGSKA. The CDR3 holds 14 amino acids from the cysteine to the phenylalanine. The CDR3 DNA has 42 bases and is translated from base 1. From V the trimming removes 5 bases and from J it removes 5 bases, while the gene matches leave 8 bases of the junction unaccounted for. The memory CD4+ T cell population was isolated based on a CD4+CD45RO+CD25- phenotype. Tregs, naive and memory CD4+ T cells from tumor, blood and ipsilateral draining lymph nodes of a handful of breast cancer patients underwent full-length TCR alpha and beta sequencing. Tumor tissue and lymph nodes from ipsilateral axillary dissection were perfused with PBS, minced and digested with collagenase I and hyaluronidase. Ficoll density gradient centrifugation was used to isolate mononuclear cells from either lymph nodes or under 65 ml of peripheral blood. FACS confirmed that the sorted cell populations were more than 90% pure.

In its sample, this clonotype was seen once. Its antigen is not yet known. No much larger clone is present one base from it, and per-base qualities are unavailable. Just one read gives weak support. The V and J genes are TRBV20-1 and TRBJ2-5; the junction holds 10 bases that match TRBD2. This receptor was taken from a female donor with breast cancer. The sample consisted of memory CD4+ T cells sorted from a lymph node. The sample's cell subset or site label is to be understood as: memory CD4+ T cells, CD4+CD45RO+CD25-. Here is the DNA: TGCAGTGCTGGACTAGCGGTAGGGGAGGAGACCCAGTACTTC. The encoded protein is CSAGLAVGEETQYF.